Here is one T cell receptor beta chain with its context. It lacks a known antigen. Base qualities are not at hand, and no much larger clone is one base apart. On a MiSeq, deep resolution sequencing aimed for a depth between 1 in 1 million and 1 in 200,000 T cells, with each clonotype covered around 10x on average. The immunoSEQ hsTCRB Kit was used to generate the TCR beta libraries. From the authors' description of their analysis: The data were analyzed with ImmunoSEQ Analyzer and ImmunoSEQ Data Assistant, and V, D and J gene assignments followed IMGT definitions. Clonality, which ranges from 0 to 1, was calculated by subtracting the normalized Shannon entropy of productive rearrangement frequencies from one. Only overrepresented clonotypes making up at least 0.05% of each patient's repertoire were included in the public clonotype analysis. Thirteen repertoires from age-matched healthy donors, obtained from immuneACCESS, served as clonality controls. Sourced from immuneACCESS, this table was stored by TCRdb with only in-frame sequences that have V and J called. A share of the clones is absent; for the studies checked, an unresolved V gene accounts for under half, and the remainder has no known explanation. V and J calls plus clone size are reproduced from that table; the DNA served to infer D and trimming. Across this sample there are 270,000 or so clones, with around 76% seen only once. About 5.8% of the sample lies in the top ten.

This specimen's time point label, per the study, means: progressive disease on ibrutinib. For TCR beta library preparation, 2 to 2.5 micrograms of genomic DNA were isolated from cryopreserved PBMCs. Longitudinal blood samples from CLL patients on ibrutinib monotherapy were analyzed using high-throughput TCR beta sequencing. The patients took part in an open-label, single-center phase 2 trial of ibrutinib monotherapy. These data originate in a study of cytotoxic CD8 clonotypes in ibrutinib-treated CLL (dated by TCRdb to the early 2020s). Study-level background: The cohort included approximately 15 treatment-naive and fewer than 12 relapsed/refractory patients; about 18 were IGHV unmutated. Responses were partial in approximately 24 patients and complete in 2; after median 68 months follow-up, about 14 stayed in remission and about twelve progressed. Response samples were taken after a median of approximately 13 months on treatment, ranging from roughly 6 to 36 months. An average of about 250,000 productive templates and 80,000 to 95,000 productive rearrangements was obtained per sample. Longitudinal samples were available for 26 of the 86 trial participants. Cryopreserved peripheral blood mononuclear cells were obtained before treatment, at response, and at either sustained remission or disease progression. Every remission and progressive disease sample was obtained while ibrutinib was still being received by the patients.

Points the paper makes about the study in general: Baseline clonality was found to be higher than that of age-matched healthy donors and was strongly correlated with circulating CD8+ T-cell counts. Sampling times were not matched between patients in sustained remission and patients whose disease was progressing, and lymph node repertoires were not examined. Public clonotypes were rare and either contracted or stayed stable during treatment, and the rise in clonality at ibrutinib response reflected the expansion of private clonotypes. Clonality rose at ibrutinib response, remained stable during sustained remission, and dropped back toward baseline at progression.

Sequencing used PBMCs, obtained at disease progression, from a patient treated with ibrutinib. The receptor's source is a human donor with chronic lymphocytic leukemia.

DNA sequence: TGTGCCAGCAGCGCTTACAGGAACACTGAAGCTTTCTTT. Its protein reads: CASSAYRNTEAFF. The chain couples TRBV11-3 to TRBJ1-1; no confident D gene assignment can be made. From the germline V gene, CDR1 is SGHNT and CDR2 is YENEEA. A distance of 8 bases separates the germline ends of V and J, which lose 5 bases and 1 base respectively. The CDR3 runs 13 amino acids, cysteine and phenylalanine included. Just CDR3 DNA is preserved here, 39 bases in frame from base 1.